This paragraph reports one TCR beta chain. Its antigen is not known. This specimen comes from a study of cytomegalovirus exposure and HLA in healthy donors. Across the whole study: Of 350 to 400 genotyped donors, around 86% grouped in the Caucasian-associated ancestry cluster. Findings and caveats of the study: In the analysis, some V segments, TRBV6-2 and TRBV6-3 included, were excluded as indistinguishable. Equally common other TCR beta chains were less clonally expanded than HLA-associated ones, a later analysis found. TCR beta V segments were, for the most part, productive about 87% or about 30% of the time in an earlier analysis.

Amplification used 60 Vbeta primers and 13 Jbeta primers. The data were produced by immunoSEQ multiplex PCR, yet TCRdb's version contains in-frame clones alone and is incomplete. The sample comprises 100,000 to 150,000 clones, 80% of which are singletons, and under 2.5% rests with the top ten. V lost 7 bases and J lost 2; bases outside the gene matches: 5. Germline-derived CDR1 and CDR2 are MDHEN and SYDVKM. The CDR3 runs 13 residues. Material for sequencing was PBMCs. The sequence was obtained from a man aged 25 to 45 in good health and CMV-seronegative. The V and J genes are TRBV28 and TRBJ2-7; 7 positions match TRBD1. CDR3 amino acids: CASKGTDTYEQYF. In DNA form, the CDR3 reads TGTGCCAGCAAGGGGACAGATACCTACGAGCAGTACTTC.